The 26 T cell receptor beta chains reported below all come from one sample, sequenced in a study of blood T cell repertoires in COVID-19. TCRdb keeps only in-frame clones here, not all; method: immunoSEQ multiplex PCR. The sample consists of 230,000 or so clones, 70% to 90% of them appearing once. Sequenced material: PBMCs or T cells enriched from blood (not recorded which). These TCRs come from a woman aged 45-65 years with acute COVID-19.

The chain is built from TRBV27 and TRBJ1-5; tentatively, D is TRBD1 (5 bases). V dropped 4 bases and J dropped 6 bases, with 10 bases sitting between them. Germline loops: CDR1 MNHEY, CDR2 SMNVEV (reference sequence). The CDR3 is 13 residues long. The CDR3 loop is CASSWGTSQPQHF. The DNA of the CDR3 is TGTGCCAGCAGTTGGGGGACTTCTCAGCCCCAGCATTTT.

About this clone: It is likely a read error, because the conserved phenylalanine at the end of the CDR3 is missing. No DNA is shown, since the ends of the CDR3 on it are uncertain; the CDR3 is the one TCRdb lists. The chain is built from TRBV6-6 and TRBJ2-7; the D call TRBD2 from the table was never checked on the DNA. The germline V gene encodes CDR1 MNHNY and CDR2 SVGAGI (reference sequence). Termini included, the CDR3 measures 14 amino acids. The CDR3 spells CASSYTLAGGPTVL.

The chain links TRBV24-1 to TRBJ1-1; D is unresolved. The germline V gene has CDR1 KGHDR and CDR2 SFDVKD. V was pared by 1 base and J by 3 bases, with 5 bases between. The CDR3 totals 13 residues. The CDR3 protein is CATSDFLDTEAFF. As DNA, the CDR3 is TGTGCCACCAGTGATTTTCTAGACACTGAAGCTTTCTTT.

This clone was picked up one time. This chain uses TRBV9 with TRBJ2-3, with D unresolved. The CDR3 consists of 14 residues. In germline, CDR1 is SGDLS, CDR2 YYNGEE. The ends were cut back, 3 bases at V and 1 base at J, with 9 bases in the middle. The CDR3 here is CASSEEGGTDTQYF. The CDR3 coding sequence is TGTGCCAGCAGCGAGGAAGGAGGCACAGATACGCAGTATTTT.

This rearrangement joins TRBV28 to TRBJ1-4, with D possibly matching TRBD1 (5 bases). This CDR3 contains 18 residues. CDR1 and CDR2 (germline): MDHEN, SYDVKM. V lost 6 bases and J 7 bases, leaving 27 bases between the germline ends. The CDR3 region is CASSRYGAASTITEKLFF. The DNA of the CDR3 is TGTGCCAGCAGCCGCTATGGGGCAGCCAGTACGATTACTGAAAAACTGTTTTTT.

The CDR3 is CASSLTAYNEQYF. CDR3 nucleotides: TGTGCCAGCAGTTTGACAGCCTACAACGAGCAGTACTTC. V is TRBV27 and J is TRBJ2-7, with a possible D match to TRBD1 (5 bases). The CDR3 totals 13 residues. Germline V gives CDR1 MNHEY, CDR2 SMNVEV (reference sequence). V was cut by 3 bases and J by 5 bases, with 11 bases left in between.

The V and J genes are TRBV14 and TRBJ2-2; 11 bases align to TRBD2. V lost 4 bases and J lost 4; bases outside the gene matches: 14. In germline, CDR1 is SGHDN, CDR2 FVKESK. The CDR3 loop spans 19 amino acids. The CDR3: CASSRGTGGLAEVTGELFF. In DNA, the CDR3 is TGTGCCAGCAGCCGCGGGACGGGGGGACTAGCGGAAGTCACCGGGGAGCTGTTTTTT.

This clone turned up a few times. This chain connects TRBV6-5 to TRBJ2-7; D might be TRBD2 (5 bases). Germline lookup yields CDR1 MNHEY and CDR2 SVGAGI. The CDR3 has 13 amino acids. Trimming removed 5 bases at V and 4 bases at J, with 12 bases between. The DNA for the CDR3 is TGTGCCAGCAGTAAGAAGGACTGGTACGAGCAGTACTTC. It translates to CASSKKDWYEQYF.

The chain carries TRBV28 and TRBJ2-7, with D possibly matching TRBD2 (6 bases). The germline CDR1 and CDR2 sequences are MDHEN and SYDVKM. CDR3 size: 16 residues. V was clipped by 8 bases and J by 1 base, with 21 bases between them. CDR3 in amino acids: CASGGRAKAGSYEQYF. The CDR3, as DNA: TGTGCCAGCGGTGGCAGGGCAAAGGCGGGATCCTACGAGCAGTACTTC.

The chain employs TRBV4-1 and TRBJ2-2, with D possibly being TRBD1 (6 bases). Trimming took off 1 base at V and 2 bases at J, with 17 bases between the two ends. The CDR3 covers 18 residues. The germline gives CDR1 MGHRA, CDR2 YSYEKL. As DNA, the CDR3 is TGCGCCAGCAGCCAAGTATTTCAGGGGAGAGGTAACACCGGGGAGCTGTTTTTT. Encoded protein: CASSQVFQGRGNTGELFF.

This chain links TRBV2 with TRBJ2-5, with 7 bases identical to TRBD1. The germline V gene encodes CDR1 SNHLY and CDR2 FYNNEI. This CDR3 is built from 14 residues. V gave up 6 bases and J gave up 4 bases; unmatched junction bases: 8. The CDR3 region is CASRFGTGVETQYF. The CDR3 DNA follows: TGTGCCAGCAGGTTCGGTACAGGGGTAGAGACCCAGTACTTC.

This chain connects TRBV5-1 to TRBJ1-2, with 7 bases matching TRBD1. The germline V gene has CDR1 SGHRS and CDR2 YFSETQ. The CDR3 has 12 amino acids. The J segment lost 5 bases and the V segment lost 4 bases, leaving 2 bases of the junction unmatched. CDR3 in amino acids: CASSQGQYGYTF. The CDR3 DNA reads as TGCGCCAGCAGCCAGGGACAGTATGGCTACACCTTC.

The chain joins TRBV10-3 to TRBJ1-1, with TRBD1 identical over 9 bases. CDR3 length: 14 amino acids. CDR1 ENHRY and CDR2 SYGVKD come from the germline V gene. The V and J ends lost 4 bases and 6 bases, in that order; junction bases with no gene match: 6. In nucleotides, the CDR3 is TGTGCCATCAGTGGCACAGGGGGCTTGGCTGAAGCTTTCTTT. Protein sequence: CAISGTGGLAEAFF.

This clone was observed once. In DNA, the CDR3 is TGTGCCAGCAGCGACCCGGCAGGGGTTAGCAATCAGCCCCAGCATTTT. It encodes CASSDPAGVSNQPQHF. The chain uses TRBV2 and TRBJ1-5, with D possibly matching TRBD1 (6 bases). V lost 6 bases and J lost 0, with 15 bases in between. The germline V gene encodes CDR1 SNHLY and CDR2 FYNNEI. The CDR3 has 16 residues.

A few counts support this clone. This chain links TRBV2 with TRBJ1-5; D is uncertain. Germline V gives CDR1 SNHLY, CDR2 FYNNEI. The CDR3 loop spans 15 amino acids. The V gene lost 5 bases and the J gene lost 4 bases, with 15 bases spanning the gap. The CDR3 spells CASSTGLTENQPQHF. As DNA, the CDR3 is TGTGCCAGCAGTACCGGATTAACGGAGAATCAGCCCCAGCATTTT.

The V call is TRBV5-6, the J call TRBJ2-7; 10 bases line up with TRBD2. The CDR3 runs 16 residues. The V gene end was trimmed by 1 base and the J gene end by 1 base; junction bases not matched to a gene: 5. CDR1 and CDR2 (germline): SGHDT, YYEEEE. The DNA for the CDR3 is TGTGCCAGCAGCTTGATTCTAGCGGGAGAATCCTACGAGCAGTACTTC. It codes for CASSLILAGESYEQYF.

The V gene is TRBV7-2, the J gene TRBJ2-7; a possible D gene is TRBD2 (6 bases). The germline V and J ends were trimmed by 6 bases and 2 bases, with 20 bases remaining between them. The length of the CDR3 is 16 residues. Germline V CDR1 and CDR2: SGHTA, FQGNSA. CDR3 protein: CASSRSGSGLPYEQYF. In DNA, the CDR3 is TGTGCCAGCAGTCGCTCGGGTTCAGGACTACCCTACGAGCAGTACTTC.

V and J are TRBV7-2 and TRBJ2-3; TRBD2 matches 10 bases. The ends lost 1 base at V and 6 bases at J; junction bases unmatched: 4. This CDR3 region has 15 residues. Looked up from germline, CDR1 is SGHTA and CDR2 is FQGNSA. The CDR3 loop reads CASSLGLAGADTQYF. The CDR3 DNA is TGTGCCAGCAGCTTAGGTCTAGCGGGAGCTGATACGCAGTATTTT.

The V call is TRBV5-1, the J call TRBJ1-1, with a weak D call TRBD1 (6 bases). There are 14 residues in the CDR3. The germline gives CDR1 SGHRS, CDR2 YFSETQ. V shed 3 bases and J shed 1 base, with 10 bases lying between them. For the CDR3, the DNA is TGCGCCAGCAGCTCCCTACAGGGGAACACTGAAGCTTTCTTT. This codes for CASSSLQGNTEAFF.

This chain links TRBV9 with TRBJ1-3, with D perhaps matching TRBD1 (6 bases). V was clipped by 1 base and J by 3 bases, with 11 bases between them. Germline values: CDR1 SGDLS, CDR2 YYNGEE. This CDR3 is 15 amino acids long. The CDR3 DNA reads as TGTGCCAGCAGCGTAATGGAAGGGGGTGGAAACACCATATATTTT. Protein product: CASSVMEGGGNTIYF.

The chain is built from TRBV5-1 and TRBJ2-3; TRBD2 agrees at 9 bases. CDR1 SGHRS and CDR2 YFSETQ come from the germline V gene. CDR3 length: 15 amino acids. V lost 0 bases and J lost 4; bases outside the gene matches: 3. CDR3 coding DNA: TGCGCCAGCAGCTTGGGACTAGCGGTACCAGATACGCAGTATTTT. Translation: CASSLGLAVPDTQYF.

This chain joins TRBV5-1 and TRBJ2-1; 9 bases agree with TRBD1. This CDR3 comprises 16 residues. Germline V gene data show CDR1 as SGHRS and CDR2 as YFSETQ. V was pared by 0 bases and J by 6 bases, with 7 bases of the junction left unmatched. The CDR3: CASSLGWTGVGNEQFF. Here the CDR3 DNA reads TGCGCCAGCAGCTTGGGTTGGACAGGGGTGGGCAATGAGCAGTTCTTC.

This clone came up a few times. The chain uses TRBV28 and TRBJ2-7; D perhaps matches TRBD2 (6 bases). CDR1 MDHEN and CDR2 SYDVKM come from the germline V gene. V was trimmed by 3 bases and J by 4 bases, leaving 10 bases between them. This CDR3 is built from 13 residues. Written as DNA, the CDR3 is TGTGCCAGCAGTTTTCGGGGGATTTACGAGCAGTACTTC. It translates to CASSFRGIYEQYF.

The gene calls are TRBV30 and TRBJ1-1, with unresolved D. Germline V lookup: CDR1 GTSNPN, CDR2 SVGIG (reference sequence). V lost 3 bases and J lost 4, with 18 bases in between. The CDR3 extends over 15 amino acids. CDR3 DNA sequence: TGTGCCTGGAGCTCCCCGGTCGCGTCGGGCACTGAAGCTTTCTTT. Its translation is CAWSSPVASGTEAFF. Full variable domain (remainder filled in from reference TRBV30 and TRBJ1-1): SQTIHQWPATLVQPVGSPLSLECTVEGTSNPNLYWYRQAAGRGLQLLFYSVGIGQISSEVPQNLSASRPQDRQFILSSKKLLLSDSGFYLCAWSSPVASGTEAFFGQGTRLTVV.

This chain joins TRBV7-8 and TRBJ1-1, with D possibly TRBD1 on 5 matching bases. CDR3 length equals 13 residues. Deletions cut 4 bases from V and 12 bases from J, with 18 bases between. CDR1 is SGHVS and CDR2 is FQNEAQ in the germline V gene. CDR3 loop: CASSSQDSLGPFF. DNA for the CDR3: TGTGCCAGCAGCTCCCAAGACAGCCTGGGGCCTTTCTTT.

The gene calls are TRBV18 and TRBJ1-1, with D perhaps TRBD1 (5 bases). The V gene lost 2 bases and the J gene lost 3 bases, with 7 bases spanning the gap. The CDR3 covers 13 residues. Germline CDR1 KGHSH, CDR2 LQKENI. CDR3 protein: CASSPGADTEAFF. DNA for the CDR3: TGTGCCAGCTCACCAGGGGCGGACACTGAAGCTTTCTTT.